The entry below describes one T cell receptor beta chain. It was during active infection that Seattle patients were enrolled and then longitudinally followed. The source of the sample is a study of blood T cell repertoires in COVID-19. Turning to the study itself: Sources were T cells, B-cell-depleted T cells, or PBMCs; the material itself was cDNA or gDNA.

Germline loops: CDR1 LGHNA, CDR2 YSLEER. This CDR3 region has 15 residues. With V trimmed by 1 base and J by 4 bases, 5 bases remained unmatched. Original handling: Cell counts per sample came from amplifying reference gene primers. Assay: immunoSEQ multiplex PCR; the TCRdb copy retains only in-frame clones and omits some. V and J calls and clone size are those listed in that table; D and trimming were worked out from the DNA. The sample carries under 350,000 clones, approximately 89% recorded once. The TCR originated in a woman in her twenties or thirties with COVID-19, enrolled during active disease. The sample consisted of peripheral blood. The gene calls are TRBV4-3 and TRBJ1-1, with 8 bases matching TRBD1. CDR3 bases: TGCGCCAGCAGCCAAGGGACAGGGTTGCTCACTGAAGCTTTCTTT. This translates into CASSQGTGLLTEAFF.